The T cell receptor (beta chain) under discussion was sequenced for a study of shared clonotypes between healthy human individuals. For the study at large: The cohort comprised a couple of women and a few men. Their ages spanned 18 to 49 years.

A deep-level run was used for the assay. Some clones are missing from TCRdb's copy, which holds only in-frame ones; the method was immunoSEQ multiplex PCR. The sample includes under 1,900,000 clones, approximately 98.5% of them seen just once. Subsets obtained from CD4+ cells comprised CD45RA+ naive and CD45RA-negative memory cells. The trim removed 1 base at V and 4 bases at J, leaving 1 base unmatched. Germline assignment: CDR1 SGHNT and CDR2 YENEEA. The CDR3 runs 16 residues. Broader study findings: Only blood samples were collected, and tissue repertoires likely differ.

A single count supports this clone. The antigen is undetermined. Sequencing input: naive CD4+ T cells sorted from blood. This sample's subset: CD45RA+ positively selected. The source of this sequence is a man younger than 40 in good health. The rearrangement links TRBV11-3 to TRBJ2-1; 13 nucleotides agree with TRBD2. In DNA, the CDR3 is TGTGCCAGCAGCTTAGGGGGACTAGCGGGGTACAATGAGCAGTTCTTC. Protein: CASSLGGLAGYNEQFF.